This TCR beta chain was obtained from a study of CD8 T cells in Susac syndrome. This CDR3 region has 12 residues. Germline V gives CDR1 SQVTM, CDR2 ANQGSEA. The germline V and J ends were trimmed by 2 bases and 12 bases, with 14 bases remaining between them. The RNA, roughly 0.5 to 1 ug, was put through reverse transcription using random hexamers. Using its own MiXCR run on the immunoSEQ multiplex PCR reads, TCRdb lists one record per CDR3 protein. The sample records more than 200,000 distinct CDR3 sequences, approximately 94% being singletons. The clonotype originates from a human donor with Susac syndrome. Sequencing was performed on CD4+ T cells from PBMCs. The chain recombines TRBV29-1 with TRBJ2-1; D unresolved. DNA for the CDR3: TGCAGCGTTGAAACCCAACAGCTGGGGCAGTTCTTC. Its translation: CSVETQQLGQFF.